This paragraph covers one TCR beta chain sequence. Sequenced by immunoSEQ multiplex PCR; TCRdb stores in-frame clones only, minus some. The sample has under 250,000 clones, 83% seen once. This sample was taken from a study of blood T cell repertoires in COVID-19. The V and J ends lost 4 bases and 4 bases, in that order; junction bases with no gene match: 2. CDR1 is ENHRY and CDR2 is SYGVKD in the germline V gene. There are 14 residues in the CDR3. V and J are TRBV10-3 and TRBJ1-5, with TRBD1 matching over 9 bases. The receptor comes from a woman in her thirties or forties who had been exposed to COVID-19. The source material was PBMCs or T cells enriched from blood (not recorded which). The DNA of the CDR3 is TGTGCCATCAGTGTGGGGACAGGGAATCAGCCCCAGCATTTT. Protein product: CAISVGTGNQPQHF.